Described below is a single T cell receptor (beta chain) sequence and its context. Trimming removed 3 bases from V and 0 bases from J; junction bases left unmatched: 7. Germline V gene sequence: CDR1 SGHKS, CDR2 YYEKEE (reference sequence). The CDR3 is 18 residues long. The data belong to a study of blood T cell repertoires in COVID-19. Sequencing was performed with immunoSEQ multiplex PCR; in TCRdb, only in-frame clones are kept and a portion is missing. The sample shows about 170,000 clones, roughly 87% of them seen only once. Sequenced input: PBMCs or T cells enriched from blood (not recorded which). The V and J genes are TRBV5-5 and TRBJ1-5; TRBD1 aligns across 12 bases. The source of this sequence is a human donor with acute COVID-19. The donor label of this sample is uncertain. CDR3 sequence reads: CASSSRDRGLYSNQPQHF. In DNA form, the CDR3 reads TGTGCCAGCAGCTCCCGGGACAGGGGGCTGTATAGCAATCAGCCCCAGCATTTT.